These T cell receptor beta chains were read from a single sample in a study of identical twins. TCRdb re-called the 5' RACE reads with MiXCR, one entry per CDR3 protein. The profile shows 200,000 to 250,000 distinct CDR3 sequences, roughly 7% of them singletons. This same sample was also part of a study on yellow fever vaccine responses in identical twins.

Sequenced sample: memory (CD45RO+) T cells sorted from blood. The receptors come from a young woman in good health. The CDR3 runs from the conserved cysteine through the conserved F or W. Fields, in order: CDR3 length, D gene, clone size, J gene, V gene, CDR3 protein, CDR3 DNA. A D gene is named only where the DNA matches it firmly. Rows may omit the clone size; those that give it use once, few, many or a size class.

>14|TRBD1|many|TRBJ2-1|TRBV5-1
CASSQGQGTNEQFF
TGCGCCAGCAGCCAAGGACAGGGGACCAATGAGCAGTTCTTC
>16|TRBD2|many|TRBJ2-1|TRBV5-1
CASSLGGGGAWNEQFF
TGCGCCAGCAGCTTGGGTGGCGGGGGGGCCTGGAATGAGCAGTTCTTC
>16|NA|NA|TRBJ2-1|TRBV6-1
CASSALFGTTYNEQFF
TGTGCCAGCAGTGCACTATTCGGGACAACCTACAATGAGCAGTTCTTC
>14|NA|many|TRBJ1-3|TRBV11-2
CASSLDPSGNTIYF
TGTGCCAGCAGCTTAGACCCCTCTGGAAACACCATATATTTT
>14|NA|few|TRBJ1-4|TRBV11-2
CASTRQETNEKLFF
TGTGCCAGCACTCGTCAGGAAACTAATGAAAAACTGTTTTTT
>15|TRBD1|many|TRBJ1-1|TRBV5-1
CASSWGQGSILEAFF
TGCGCCAGCAGCTGGGGACAGGGGTCCATTCTTGAAGCTTTCTTT
>15|TRBD2|many|TRBJ2-5|TRBV20-1
CSATPTSGRMETQYF
TGCAGTGCTACTCCGACTAGCGGGAGGATGGAGACCCAGTACTTC
>14|NA|many|TRBJ1-1|TRBV12-3/TRBV12-4
CASSLSRSNTEAFF
TGTGCCAGCAGTTTATCGCGGAGTAACACTGAAGCTTTCTTT
>16|NA|NA|TRBJ2-1|TRBV6-1
CASSPLGAGHSNEQFF
TGTGCCAGCAGTCCACTGGGGGCGGGGCACTCCAATGAGCAGTTCTTC
>14|TRBD1|NA|TRBJ2-7|TRBV20-1
CSGSGTGASYEQYF
TGCAGTGGATCGGGGACAGGGGCCTCCTACGAGCAGTACTTC
>13|NA|NA|TRBJ1-2|TRBV24-1
CATSESGRYGYTF
TGTGCCACCAGTGAATCCGGGAGATATGGCTACACCTTC
>16|NA|few|TRBJ2-2|TRBV4-2
CASSQEAGTSSGELFF
TGTGCCAGCAGCCAAGAAGCAGGGACTTCGTCCGGGGAGCTGTTTTTT
>18|TRBD2|few|TRBJ2-1|TRBV6-1
CASSPQTSGDSSYNEQFF
TGTGCCAGCAGCCCTCAGACTAGCGGGGATAGCTCCTACAATGAGCAGTTCTTC
>15|TRBD1|few|TRBJ2-3|TRBV29-1
CSVKRGTGRTDTQYF
TGCAGCGTTAAACGGGGGACAGGCCGCACAGATACGCAGTATTTT